Detailed here is one T cell receptor beta chain. The sample is drawn from a study of blood T cell repertoires in COVID-19. Trimming pared 3 bases from V and 9 bases from J, leaving 12 bases between. Germline values: CDR1 KGHSH, CDR2 LQKENI. The CDR3 spans 12 residues. Authors' data handling: Estimates of nucleated cell counts were drawn from the amplification of reference gene primers. Method: immunoSEQ multiplex PCR; TCRdb's copy keeps in-frame clones and lacks some. V and J calls and clone size follow that table, whereas D and trimming were derived from the DNA. This sample has 150,000 to 200,000 clones, with approximately 73% found just once.

The origin of this receptor is a woman between 45 and 65 years old with acute COVID-19. The specimen sequenced was PBMCs or T cells enriched from blood (not recorded which). The chain is built from TRBV18 and TRBJ2-7; TRBD1 might be the D (6 bases). CDR3 loop: CASSPGQTWQYV. The CDR3 nucleotides are TGTGCCAGCTCACCCGGACAGACGTGGCAGTACGTC.